This T cell receptor beta chain derives from a study of low-dose radiotherapy and immunotherapy resistance in tumors. On the study more broadly: Cohort 2 patients were irradiated with 1 Gy every two weeks, reaching 13 Gy over 26 weeks. Cyclophosphamide infusions of 200 mg/m2 came every two weeks, one day before radiation-immunotherapy.

Time point in this sample: after trial treatment. The treatment was: LDRT plus nivolumab, ipilimumab, low-dose cyclophosphamide and aspirin (RACIN trial). Advanced solid tumors without tumor-infiltrating lymphocytes were required for inclusion. cDNA synthesis used a TRAV/TRBV-specific primer set for both chains. The TCRs were subjected to amplification over roughly 18 PCR cycles employing a constant-region primer in conjunction with a V-primer adapter. Researchers amplified the isolated mRNA using in vitro transcription. Each CDR3 protein gets one entry after TCRdb re-called the reads with MiXCR. The sample lists 65,000 to 95,000 distinct CDR3 sequences, 15% to 20% occurring once. This clonotype showed up many times. This CDR3 contains 13 residues. Germline V CDR1 and CDR2: SQVTM, ANQGSEA. Trimming left V 6 bases short and J 3 bases short, with 11 bases between.

The J gene is TRBJ1-4, the V gene TRBV29-1; D may be TRBD1 (5 bases). Sequencing used PBMCs, obtained after low-dose radiotherapy plus immunotherapy. The sequence came from a male donor with prostate cancer. The CDR3 DNA is TGCAGCGTGTTGGGGGAGGCTAATGAAAAACTGTTTTTT. Protein product: CSVLGEANEKLFF.